This T cell receptor beta chain was sequenced for a study of shared clonotypes between healthy human individuals. Deep-level assay runs were performed. Sequenced by immunoSEQ multiplex PCR; TCRdb stores in-frame clones only, minus some. The sample carries some 530,000 clones, approximately 80% recorded once. The V gene's germline CDR1 is MNHEY and CDR2 SMNVEV (reference sequence). CDR3 size: 15 residues. The trim removed 6 bases at V and 4 bases at J, leaving 11 bases unmatched. Study conclusions and caveats: Few donors restricted represented genetic and exposure-history diversity.

The table lists this clone with many counts. Its target is not known. There were no recent acute infections or vaccinations among the donors, who were healthy HIV-negative adults. The chain has TRBV27 and TRBJ2-5; TRBD1 agrees at 7 bases. The receptor comes from a woman aged 40 to 50 in good health. Some clones in this sample may be carry-over from other donors' samples. Sequencing was carried out using PBMCs. The CDR3 reads CASRETGTARETQYF. The DNA for the CDR3 is TGTGCCAGCAGAGAAACCGGGACAGCGAGAGAGACCCAGTACTTC.